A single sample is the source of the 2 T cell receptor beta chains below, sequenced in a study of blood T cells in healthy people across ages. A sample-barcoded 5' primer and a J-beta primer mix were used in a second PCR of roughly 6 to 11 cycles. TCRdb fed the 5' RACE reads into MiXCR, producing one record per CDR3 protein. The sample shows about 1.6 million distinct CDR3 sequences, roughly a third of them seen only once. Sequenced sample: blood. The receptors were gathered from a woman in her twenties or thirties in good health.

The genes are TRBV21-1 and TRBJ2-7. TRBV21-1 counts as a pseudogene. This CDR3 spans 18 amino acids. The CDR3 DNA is TGTGCCAGCAGCAAAGAGCTGGTGGGTCAACCCATATTCTACGAGCAGTACTTC. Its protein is CASSKELVGQPIFYEQYF.

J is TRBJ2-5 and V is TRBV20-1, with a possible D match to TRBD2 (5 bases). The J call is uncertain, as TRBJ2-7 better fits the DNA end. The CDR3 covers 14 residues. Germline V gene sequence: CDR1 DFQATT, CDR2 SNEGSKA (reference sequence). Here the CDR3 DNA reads TGCAGTGCTAGAGCCGGGATTACATACTACGAGCAGTACTTC. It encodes CSARAGITYYEQYF.